These 23 T cell receptor beta chains were all obtained from the same sample, sequenced in a study of identical twins. TCRdb itself ran the 5' RACE reads through MiXCR, one entry per CDR3 protein. In the table there are approximately 600,000 distinct CDR3 sequences, nearly 10% of which are singletons. These data were also filed under a second study, of yellow fever vaccine responses in identical twins.

Sequenced sample: PBMCs. All receptors come from a woman aged 18-29 years in good health.

The V call is TRBV12-3 or TRBV12-4, the J call TRBJ2-7; the D gene could be TRBD1 or TRBD2 (6 bases each). V lost 5 bases and J 0 bases, leaving 17 bases between the germline ends. There are 16 residues in the CDR3. CDR3 nucleotide sequence: TGTGCCAGCAGTGACCCTTGGGGGGACAACTCCTACGAGCAGTACTTC. Its translation is CASSDPWGDNSYEQYF.

This clonotype was observed many times. This sequence joins TRBV4-1 and TRBJ2-7; D is unclear. The germline gives CDR1 MGHRA, CDR2 YSYEKL. V was shortened by 2 bases and J by 0 bases, with 11 bases between the two germline ends. The CDR3 is made up of 15 amino acids. The CDR3 reads CASSQRVESSYEQYF. Here the CDR3 DNA reads TGCGCCAGCAGCCAACGGGTGGAAAGCTCCTACGAGCAGTACTTC.

This clonotype was counted between two and nine times. This chain connects TRBV29-1 to TRBJ2-7; 10 bases agree with TRBD2. The germline V gene has CDR1 SQVTM and CDR2 ANQGSEA. This CDR3 is built from 13 residues. The V segment lost 5 bases and the J segment 2 bases; nucleotides outside the gene matches: 3. CDR3 nucleotides: TGCAGCGTTCTAGCGGGAGTGGCCTACGAGCAGTACTTC. Translation: CSVLAGVAYEQYF.

The rearrangement joins TRBV9 to TRBJ2-1, with TRBD2 as a possible D gene (7 bases). There are 14 residues in the CDR3. CDR1 is SGDLS and CDR2 is YYNGEE in the germline V gene. V was trimmed by 3 bases and J by 9 bases, leaving 16 bases between them. The CDR3 nucleotides read TGTGCCAGCAGCGCCGGGGCGGGGGCGGGTGAGCAGTTCTTC. Its translation: CASSAGAGAGEQFF.

The chain carries TRBV6-6 and TRBJ2-5; the D call may be TRBD1 or TRBD2 (5 bases each). The germline V gene encodes CDR1 MNHNY and CDR2 SVGAGI (reference sequence). Trimming stripped 4 bases from V and 5 bases from J, with 5 bases between. The CDR3 totals 11 residues. DNA for the CDR3: TGTGCCAGCAGTTGGGACGAGACCCAGTACTTC. It is translated as CASSWDETQYF.

This rearrangement joins TRBV19 to TRBJ2-7; TRBD2 matches 10 bases. The germline CDR1 and CDR2 sequences are LNHDA and SQIVND (reference sequence). The trim removed 6 bases at V and 7 bases at J, leaving 9 bases unmatched. CDR3 size: 14 residues. CDR3 sequence: CASSLAGEPQEQYF. CDR3 in DNA: TGTGCCAGTAGCCTAGCGGGGGAACCCCAAGAGCAGTACTTC.

This clonotype has at least ten counts. V gene TRBV10-3 combines with J gene TRBJ2-3, with D perhaps TRBD1 or TRBD2 (5 bases each). The V and J ends lost 6 bases and 4 bases respectively, with 23 bases between them. From germline, CDR1 is ENHRY and CDR2 SYGVKD. This CDR3 spans 17 amino acids. CDR3 sequence: CAIRGQRDGRGADTQYF. The DNA of the CDR3 is TGTGCCATCAGGGGGCAAAGGGACGGAAGGGGTGCAGATACGCAGTATTTT.

This clonotype has a count of ten or more. CDR3 sequence: CASSSFRVSGTYEQYF. The CDR3 DNA is TGTGCCAGCAGCTCCTTCCGGGTTAGCGGTACCTACGAGCAGTACTTC. This chain connects TRBV7-2 to TRBJ2-7, with a possible D match to TRBD2 (6 bases). Germline V gene lookup returns CDR1 SGHTA and CDR2 FQGNSA. Trimming took 4 bases from V and 2 from J, leaving 18 bases between them. There are 16 residues in the CDR3. The variable domain in full, with the rest retrieved from reference TRBV7-2 and TRBJ2-7, is GAGVSQSPSNKVTEKGKDVELRCDPISGHTALYWYRQSLGQGLEFLIYFQGNSAPDKSGLPSDRFSAERTGGSVSTLTIQRTQQEDSAVYLCASSSFRVSGTYEQYFGPGTRLTVT.

In its sample, this clonotype was seen a few times. The rearrangement joins TRBV4-2 to TRBJ2-7; 8 nucleotides line up with TRBD2. Unmatched junction bases numbered 11, after V lost 4 bases and J lost 0 bases. The germline V gene has CDR1 LGHNA and CDR2 YNFKEQ. The CDR3 runs 17 residues. The CDR3 DNA reads as TGTGCCAGCAGCCTAACGCTAGAGACTAGCGTCTCCTACGAGCAGTACTTC. It specifies CASSLTLETSVSYEQYF.

In DNA, the CDR3 is TGCAGTGCCTTCTCGATCGTCGCCGGGGAGCTGTTTTTT. Its protein is CSAFSIVAGELFF. This rearrangement joins TRBV20-1 to TRBJ2-2; D ambiguous. Germline CDR1 and CDR2: DFQATT and SNEGSKA (reference sequence). The CDR3 is made up of 13 amino acids. Trimming took 6 bases from V and 6 from J, leaving 14 bases between them.

A remark on this clonotype: This could be a read error, since a much larger clone is one nucleotide away. The chain employs TRBV2 and TRBJ1-1; D may be TRBD1 (6 bases). The CDR3 loop spans 13 amino acids. Germline values: CDR1 SNHLY, CDR2 FYNNEI. Trimming shortened V by 6 bases and J by 0 bases, and 8 bases separated the two germline ends. Here the CDR3 DNA reads TGTGCCAGCAGGGGACAAATGAACACTGAAGCTTTCTTT. Its translation is CASRGQMNTEAFF. Complete variable domain (other parts from reference TRBV2 and TRBJ1-1): EPEVTQTPSHQVTQMGQEVILRCVPISNHLYFYWYRQILGQKVEFLVSFYNNEISEKSEIFDDQFSVERPDGSNFTLKIRSTKLEDSAMYFCASRGQMNTEAFFGQGTRLTVV.

This clonotype has only a few counts. The chain employs TRBV6-1 and TRBJ2-5; tentatively, D is TRBD1 (6 bases). The V gene lost 5 bases and the J gene lost 5 bases, with 15 bases spanning the gap. Germline-derived CDR1 and CDR2 are MNHNS and SASEGT. The CDR3 extends over 14 amino acids. Here the CDR3 reads CASSRSGVLETQYF. In DNA, the CDR3 is TGTGCCAGCAGTCGGTCAGGGGTTTTGGAGACCCAGTACTTC.

This clonotype was recorded at least ten times. V and J are TRBV20-1 and TRBJ2-7; no definite D call. The CDR3 length is 12 residues. Germline lookup yields CDR1 DFQATT and CDR2 SNEGSKA (reference sequence). Trimming removed 5 bases at V and 11 bases at J, with 19 bases between. CDR3 in DNA: TGCAGTGCTCTAGATCGCACCCGGTCAAAGTACTTC. Translating it yields CSALDRTRSKYF.

This clonotype showed up just a few times. The chain employs TRBV11-2 and TRBJ1-1, with D hard to call. Trimming took off 5 bases at V and 0 bases at J, with 13 bases between the two ends. Germline V gene sequence: CDR1 SGHAT, CDR2 FQNNGV. The CDR3 has 15 residues. The CDR3 is CASSDHSQMNTEAFF. CDR3 nucleotides: TGTGCCAGCAGCGACCACAGTCAAATGAACACTGAAGCTTTCTTT.

Ten or more counts support this clonotype. The chain couples TRBV11-1 to TRBJ2-3, with 11 bases that match TRBD2. CDR3 length equals 17 residues. Per the germline V gene, CDR1 is SGHAT and CDR2 is FQDESV (reference sequence). The trim removed 1 base at V and 0 bases at J, leaving 3 bases unmatched. CDR3: CASSLGASGRSTDTQYF. In DNA, the CDR3 is TGTGCCAGCAGCTTAGGTGCTAGCGGGAGGAGCACAGATACGCAGTATTTT.

The chain links TRBV6-2 or TRBV6-3 to TRBJ2-3, with TRBD1 matching 9 bases. The length of the CDR3 is 16 residues. The junction had 9 bases not matched to a gene; V was cut back by 6 bases and J by 2 bases. In germline, CDR1 is MNHEY, CDR2 SVGEGT. The CDR3 bases are TGTGCCAGCAGCCTCACGCGGACAGGGGCCACAGATACGCAGTATTTT. Its translation: CASSLTRTGATDTQYF.

This clonotype occurred a few times. The chain combines TRBV20-1 with TRBJ2-7, with D tentatively TRBD1 (6 bases). This CDR3 contains 12 residues. V shed 2 bases and J shed 4 bases, with 9 bases lying between them. From germline, CDR1 is DFQATT and CDR2 SNEGSKA (reference sequence). CDR3 amino acids: CSARKQGYEQYF. CDR3 nucleotides: TGCAGTGCTAGAAAACAGGGTTACGAGCAGTACTTC.

This clonotype was detected ten times or more. V usage is TRBV10-3 and J usage is TRBJ2-3; 12 bases map to TRBD2. The V and J ends lost 11 bases and 0 bases, in that order; junction bases with no gene match: 9. This CDR3 has 16 residues. The germline V gene has CDR1 ENHRY and CDR2 SYGVKD. Here the CDR3 reads CASGASGRASTDTQYF. The DNA for the CDR3 is TGTGCCTCGGGGGCTAGCGGGAGGGCTAGCACAGATACGCAGTATTTT.

This clonotype was seen repeatedly, ten times or more. This sequence joins TRBV6-1 and TRBJ1-1; D may be TRBD1 (6 bases). This CDR3 is 15 amino acids long. Trimming took off 6 bases at V and 10 bases at J, with 24 bases between the two ends. Germline V gene sequence: CDR1 MNHNS, CDR2 SASEGT. CDR3 region: CASSPPTGSSSAAFF. The CDR3 DNA follows: TGTGCCAGCAGCCCCCCCACAGGGTCTTCGTCCGCAGCTTTCTTT.

This sequence joins TRBV6-8 and TRBJ2-7; D remains unclear. Germline-derived CDR1 and CDR2 are MNHGY and SAAAGT. This CDR3 has 14 residues. The germline V and J ends were trimmed by 2 bases and 0 bases, with 8 bases remaining between them. In DNA form, the CDR3 reads TGTGCCAGCAGTTACAGTCTGACCTCCTACGAGCAGTACTTC. Its protein is CASSYSLTSYEQYF.

This clonotype was counted only a few times. The chain links TRBV10-3 to TRBJ2-3; D is unclear. Trimming left V 3 bases short and J 2 bases short, with 6 bases between. The CDR3 loop spans 13 amino acids. CDR1 and CDR2 (germline): ENHRY, SYGVKD. The CDR3 DNA reads as TGTGCCATCAGTGAATACGACACAGATACGCAGTATTTT. Protein: CAISEYDTDTQYF.

This clonotype was found many times. The rearrangement links TRBV5-6 to TRBJ2-5; unclear D gene. The V gene lost 0 bases and the J gene lost 4 bases, with 7 bases spanning the gap. This CDR3 spans 13 amino acids. Germline V CDR1 and CDR2: SGHDT, YYEEEE. The CDR3 protein is CASSLANVETQYF. CDR3 in DNA: TGTGCCAGCAGCTTGGCCAATGTAGAGACCCAGTACTTC.

CDR3 sequence reads: CASRGENEKLFF. CDR3 sequence (DNA): TGTGCCAGCAGGGGCGAAAATGAAAAACTGTTTTTT. J is TRBJ1-4 and V is TRBV12-3 or TRBV12-4; D is ambiguous. V lost 6 bases, J lost 5 bases, and 7 bases lay in between. This CDR3 region has 12 residues.